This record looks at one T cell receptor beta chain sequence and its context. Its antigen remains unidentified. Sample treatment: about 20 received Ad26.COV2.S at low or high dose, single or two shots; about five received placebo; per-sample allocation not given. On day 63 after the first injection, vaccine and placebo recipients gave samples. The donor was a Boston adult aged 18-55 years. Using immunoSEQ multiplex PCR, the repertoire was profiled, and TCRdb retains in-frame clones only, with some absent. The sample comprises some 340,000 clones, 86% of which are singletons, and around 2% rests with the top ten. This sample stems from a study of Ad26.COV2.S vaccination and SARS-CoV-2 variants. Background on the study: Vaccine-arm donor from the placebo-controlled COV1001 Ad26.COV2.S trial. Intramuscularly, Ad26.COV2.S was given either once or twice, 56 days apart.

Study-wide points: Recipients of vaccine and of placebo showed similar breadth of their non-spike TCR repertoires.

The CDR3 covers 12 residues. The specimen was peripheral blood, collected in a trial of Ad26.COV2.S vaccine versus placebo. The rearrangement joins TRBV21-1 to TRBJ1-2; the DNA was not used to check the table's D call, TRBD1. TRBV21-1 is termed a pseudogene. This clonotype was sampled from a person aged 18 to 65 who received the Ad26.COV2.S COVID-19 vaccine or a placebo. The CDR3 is CASTTILYGYTF. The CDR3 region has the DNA TGTGCCAGCACAACAATCCTCTATGGCTACACCTTC.